The rows below give T cell receptor beta chains drawn from one sample of a study of T cell responses to AZD1222 COVID-19 vaccine. Method: immunoSEQ multiplex PCR; TCRdb's copy keeps in-frame clones and lacks some. The repertoire holds about 79,000 clones, with around 82% as singletons. Sequencing was performed on peripheral blood, taken 28 days after the second AZD1222 dose. The receptors were gathered from an adult who received the AZD1222 COVID-19 vaccine. Both conserved end residues are part of each CDR3. D genes are given only for firm matches. Clone size is shown for a subset of rows, as once, few, many or a class of expanded clone.

CDR3 DNA	CDR3 protein	clone size	V gene	J gene	D gene
TGTGCCAGTAGGACGACAGGTGACCCCCACTATGGCTACACCTTC	CASRTTGDPHYGYTF	-	TRBV19	TRBJ1-2	-
TGTGCCAGCCGGGAGAACTACGAGCAGTACTTC	CASRENYEQYF	-	TRBV11-2	TRBJ2-7	-
TGTGCCAGCAGTTCGGGCCCCTATGGCTACACCTTC	CASSSGPYGYTF	-	TRBV12-3/TRBV12-4	TRBJ1-2	-
TGTGCCAGCAGCTTAGCGTCCCTGAACACTGAAGCTTTCTTT	CASSLASLNTEAFF	-	TRBV7-2	TRBJ1-1	-
TGTGCCAGTAGTCCAACGACAGGAGCCTACGAGCAGTACTTC	CASSPTTGAYEQYF	once	TRBV19	TRBJ2-7	-
TGTGCCAGCAGTTTACTCTCAGGGGGGACTGAAAAACTGTTTTTT	CASSLLSGGTEKLFF	-	TRBV28	TRBJ1-4	TRBD1
TGTGCCAGTAGTATGAGAGACAACTACGAGCAGTACTTC	CASSMRDNYEQYF	-	TRBV19	TRBJ2-7	-
TGTGCCAGTAGTAATCAGGGGGCTAGGAATGGCTACACCTTC	CASSNQGARNGYTF	-	TRBV19	TRBJ1-2	TRBD1
TGTGCCAGCAGCCAAGCGATCCGGGAGTCAGACGAGCAGTACTTC	CASSQAIRESDEQYF	medium-sized	TRBV4-2	TRBJ2-7	-
TGTGCCAGCAGCGGTCAAGTTGAGACCCAGTACTTC	CASSGQVETQYF	-	TRBV28	TRBJ2-5	-
TGTGCCAGCAGTTCCCGGGACACCCCCTACGAGCAGTACTTC	CASSSRDTPYEQYF	-	TRBV27	TRBJ2-7	-
TGTGCCAGCTCGCCCACAGGGGGCTCAAGGAGGGAAAAACTGTTTTTT	CASSPTGGSRREKLFF	-	TRBV18	TRBJ1-4	TRBD1
TGTGCCAGCACAGGGGTGGTCGGGGAGCTGTTTTTT	CASTGVVGELFF	-	TRBV12-3/TRBV12-4	TRBJ2-2	-
TGTGCCAGCCAAACCCCTTGGGGGGCGCACCTCTATGGCTACACCTTC	CASQTPWGAHLYGYTF	-	TRBV28	TRBJ1-2	-
TGTGCCAGCAGCTTAGTAGAGACTAGCGGCTCCTACAATGAGCAGTTCTTC	CASSLVETSGSYNEQFF	-	TRBV7-2	TRBJ2-1	TRBD2
TGTGCCAGCAAGTTTTCTTCCAGGAACTATGGCTACACCTTC	CASKFSSRNYGYTF	-	TRBV28	TRBJ1-2	-
TGTGCCAGCAGCGCCGACCAACTAGCGGGAGGGACCTACAATGAGCAGTTCTTC	CASSADQLAGGTYNEQFF	-	TRBV9	TRBJ2-1	TRBD2
TGTGCCAGCAGCCAAGGACAGGGTGGGGGTGAGCAGTTCTTC	CASSQGQGGGEQFF	-	TRBV7-2	TRBJ2-1	TRBD1
TGTGCCAGCAGCTCCACTAGCGGACGCACAGATACGCAGTATTTT	CASSSTSGRTDTQYF	-	TRBV7-3	TRBJ2-3	TRBD2
TGCAGCGTTTCTTCGCTTAGTCTGGGCGAGCAGTTCTTC	CSVSSLSLGEQFF	-	TRBV29-1	TRBJ2-1	-
TGTGCCAGCAGCCAAGGACTCTTTCGGGATATCGGGATGGGCTACACCTTC	CASSQGLFRDIGMGYTF	-	TRBV3-1/TRBV3-2	TRBJ1-2	-
TGTGCCAGCAGCCCAAAAACGACTAGCGGATACAATGAGCAGTTCTTC	CASSPKTTSGYNEQFF	-	TRBV5-4	TRBJ2-1	TRBD2
TGCGCCAGCAGCTTGAGCGGGAACACCGGGGAGCTGTTTTTT	CASSLSGNTGELFF	-	TRBV5-1	TRBJ2-2	-
TGTGCCACCAGTGATCATAGGACAGGGGGCGATGAGCAGTTCTTC	CATSDHRTGGDEQFF	-	TRBV24-1	TRBJ2-1	TRBD1
TGTGCCTGGACCCTGGGGCAGGGCGGTGGCTACACCTTC	CAWTLGQGGGYTF	-	TRBV30	TRBJ1-2	-
TGTGCCAGCAGCTGGGGGACAGGGGGTGCAACTAATGAAAAACTGTTTTTT	CASSWGTGGATNEKLFF	many	TRBV28	TRBJ1-4	TRBD1
TGTGCCAGCAGCTTAGGGAGGACGGGATACAATGAGCAGTTCTTC	CASSLGRTGYNEQFF	-	TRBV7-7	TRBJ2-1	-
TGTGCCAGCAGCTACGGAATTCCCATTTTTGGTCATCAGCCCCAGCATTTT	CASSYGIPIFGHQPQHF	-	TRBV3-1/TRBV3-2	TRBJ1-5	-
TGTGCCAGGTCGAGCAGGGGGTCTTCACCCCTCCACTTT	CARSSRGSSPLHF	-	TRBV30	TRBJ1-6	TRBD1
TGTGCCAGTAGTGCGAGCTACAGGGGGGTAGGAACTAATGAAAAACTGTTTTTT	CASSASYRGVGTNEKLFF	-	TRBV19	TRBJ1-4	TRBD1
TGCGCCAGCAGCCAAACCCCGGGACAGGGGGCCCCAGATACGCAGTATTTT	CASSQTPGQGAPDTQYF	-	TRBV4-1	TRBJ2-3	TRBD1